This T cell receptor beta chain was recovered during a study of cytomegalovirus exposure and HLA in healthy donors. Of note for this clone: Its cognate antigen is unknown.

Findings and caveats of the study: Many donors shared some public TCRs, even though most TCR sequences were rare.

The CDR3 covers 12 residues. Between the trimmed V and J ends, which lost 0 bases and 4 bases, there was a span of 5 bases. The germline V gene encodes CDR1 SGHNT and CDR2 YYREEE (reference sequence). The PCR used 60 Vbeta and 13 Jbeta primers. Only in-frame clones appear in the TCRdb table, and some are missing; sequencing was by immunoSEQ multiplex PCR. The sample holds approximately 140,000 clones, roughly 80% seen once. The clonotype originates from a man between 35 and 55 years old in good health and CMV-seropositive. The chain employs TRBV5-4 and TRBJ2-7; D is ambiguous. The specimen was PBMCs. CDR3 DNA: TGTGCCAGCAGCTTGGCCCAGTACGAGCAGTACTTC. Translation: CASSLAQYEQYF.